This T cell receptor beta chain was found in a study of shared clonotypes between healthy human individuals. The CDR3 has 13 amino acids. Germline V gene sequence: CDR1 MDHEN, CDR2 SYDVKM. Trimming took off 2 bases at V and 7 bases at J, with 9 bases between the two ends. Broader study findings: Larger estimated richness was generally seen in naive subsets than in memory subsets.

As defined, naive CD8 cells were CD45RO-negative and positively selected for CCR7, with terminally differentiated effector memory CD45RA+ cells excluded. Healthy and HIV-negative, the adult donors had no recent acute infections or vaccinations. Note on this clone: Its antigen is not identified.

Some 30,000 T cell genomes, or 200 ng DNA, went into the sorted-subset replicate PCRs. Sequencing used immunoSEQ multiplex PCR; TCRdb keeps in-frame clones, though not all of them. The repertoire holds around 700,000 clones, with about 90% as singletons. The origin of this receptor is a man aged 25 to 40 in good health. The specimen sequenced was naive CD8+ T cells sorted from blood. The chain carries TRBV28 and TRBJ2-4; possible D gene TRBD1, 6 bases. The CDR3 DNA reads TGTGCCAGCAGTTTAGACAGGAGGAACATTCAGTACTTC. This gives the protein CASSLDRRNIQYF.